The clone carrying this TCR beta chain has more than one count but fewer than ten. As yet, its antigen is unknown. These data originate in a study of regulatory T cells in long-lasting Graves disease. iRepertoire HTBI primers and Arm-PCR of CDR3 regions built TCR beta libraries. Each CDR3 protein gets one entry after TCRdb re-called the multiplex PCR reads with MiXCR. The sample includes 510,000 or so distinct CDR3 sequences, about 12% of them seen just once. General study results and limits: Reduced TCR diversity was observed in persistent Graves' patients versus newly diagnosed patients.

Time point meaning: newly diagnosed GD, antithyroid drugs for less than 3 months. Isolated PBMC RNA provided the starting material for the TCR library. These data were also reused for a study on T cells in Graves' hyperthyroidism and ophthalmopathy. As that study records: Diagnostic assessment was based on clinical symptoms, serum thyroxine and TRAb, thyroid ultrasound and orbital computed tomography. Most clonotypes that expanded in the thyroid above 0.001 also showed up in blood.

Here the sequenced sample was peripheral blood mononuclear cells (PBMCs), taken at new diagnosis, from a patient treated with antithyroid drugs. This receptor was taken from a woman in her twenties or thirties with Graves disease.

The CDR3 spells CASSPRTGGTGELFF. As DNA, the CDR3 is TGTGCCAGCAGCCCCCGGACAGGGGGCACCGGGGAGCTGTTTTTT. The chain couples TRBV9 to TRBJ2-2; the match to TRBD1 covers 10 bases. The germline V gene has CDR1 SGDLS and CDR2 YYNGEE. Trimming cost V 4 bases and J 4 bases; bases outside gene matches: 4. This CDR3 has 15 residues.